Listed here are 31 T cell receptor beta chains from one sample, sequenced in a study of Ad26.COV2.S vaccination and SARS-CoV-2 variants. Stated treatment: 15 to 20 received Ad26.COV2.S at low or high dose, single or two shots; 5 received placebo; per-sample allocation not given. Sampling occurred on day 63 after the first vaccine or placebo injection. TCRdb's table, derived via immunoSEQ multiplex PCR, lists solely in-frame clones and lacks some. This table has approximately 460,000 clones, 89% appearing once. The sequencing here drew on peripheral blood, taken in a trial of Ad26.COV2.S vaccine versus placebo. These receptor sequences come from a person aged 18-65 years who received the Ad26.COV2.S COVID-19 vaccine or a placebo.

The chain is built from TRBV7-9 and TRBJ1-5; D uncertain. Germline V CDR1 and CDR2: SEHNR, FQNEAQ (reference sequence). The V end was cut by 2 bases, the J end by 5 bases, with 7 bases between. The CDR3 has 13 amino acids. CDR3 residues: CASSLSGDQPQHF. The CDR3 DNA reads TGTGCCAGCAGCTTATCAGGCGATCAGCCCCAGCATTTT. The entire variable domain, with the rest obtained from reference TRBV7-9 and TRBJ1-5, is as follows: DTGVSQNPRHKITKRGQNVTFRCDPISEHNRLYWYRQTLGQGPEFLTYFQNEAQLEKSRLLSDRFSAERPKGSFSTLEIQRTEQGDSAMYLCASSLSGDQPQHFGDGTRLSIL.

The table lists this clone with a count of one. The CDR3 is CASSTSGAINEQFF. DNA of the CDR3: TGTGCCAGTAGTACTAGCGGGGCGATTAATGAGCAGTTCTTC. The V gene is TRBV19, the J gene TRBJ2-1, with TRBD2 matching over 9 bases. Trimming removed 4 bases from V and 7 bases from J; junction bases left unmatched: 5. Per the germline V gene, CDR1 is LNHDA and CDR2 is SQIVND (reference sequence). The CDR3 length is 14 residues.

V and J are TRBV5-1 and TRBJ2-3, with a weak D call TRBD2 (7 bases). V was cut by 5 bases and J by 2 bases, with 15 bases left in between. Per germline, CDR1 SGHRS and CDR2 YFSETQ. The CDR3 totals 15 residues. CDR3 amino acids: CASRAGALSTDTQYF. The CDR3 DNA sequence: TGCGCCAGCAGGGCGGGGGCCCTATCCACAGATACGCAGTATTTT.

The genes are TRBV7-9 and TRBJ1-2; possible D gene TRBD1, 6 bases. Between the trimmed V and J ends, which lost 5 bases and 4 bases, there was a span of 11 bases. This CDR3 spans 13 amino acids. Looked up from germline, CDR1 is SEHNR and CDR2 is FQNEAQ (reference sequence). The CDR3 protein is CASSGDRLYGYTF. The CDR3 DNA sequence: TGTGCCAGCAGCGGAGACAGGCTCTATGGCTACACCTTC.

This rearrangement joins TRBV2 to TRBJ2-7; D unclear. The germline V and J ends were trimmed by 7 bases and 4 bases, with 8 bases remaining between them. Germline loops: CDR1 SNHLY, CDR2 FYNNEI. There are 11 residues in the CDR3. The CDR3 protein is CASTGAYEQYF. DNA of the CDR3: TGTGCCAGCACTGGCGCTTACGAGCAGTACTTC.

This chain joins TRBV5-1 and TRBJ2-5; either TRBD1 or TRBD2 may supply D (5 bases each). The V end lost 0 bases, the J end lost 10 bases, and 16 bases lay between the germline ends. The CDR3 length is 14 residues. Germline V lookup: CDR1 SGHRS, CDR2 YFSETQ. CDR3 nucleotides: TGCGCCAGCAGCTTGGGGGGAGACGATAGGGGCCAGTACTTC. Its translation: CASSLGGDDRGQYF. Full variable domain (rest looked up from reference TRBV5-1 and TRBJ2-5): KAGVTQTPRYLIKTRGQQVTLSCSPISGHRSVSWYQQTPGQGLQFLFEYFSETQRNKGNFPGRFSGRQFSNSRSEMNVSTLELGDSALYLCASSLGGDDRGQYFGPGTRLLVL.

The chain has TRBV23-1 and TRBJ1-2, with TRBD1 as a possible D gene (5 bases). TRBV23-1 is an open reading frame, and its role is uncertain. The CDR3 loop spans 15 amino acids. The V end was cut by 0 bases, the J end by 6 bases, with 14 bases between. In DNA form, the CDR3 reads TGCGCCAGCAGTCAATCCCACAGGAGGCCTCATGGCTACACCTTC. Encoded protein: CASSQSHRRPHGYTF.

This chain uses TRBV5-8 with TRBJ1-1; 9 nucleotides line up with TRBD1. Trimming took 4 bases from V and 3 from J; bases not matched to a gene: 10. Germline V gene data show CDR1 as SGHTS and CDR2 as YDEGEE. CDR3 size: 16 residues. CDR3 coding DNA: TGTGCCAGCAGCGGGTTACAGGGGGCGAGGCACACTGAAGCTTTCTTT. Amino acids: CASSGLQGARHTEAFF.

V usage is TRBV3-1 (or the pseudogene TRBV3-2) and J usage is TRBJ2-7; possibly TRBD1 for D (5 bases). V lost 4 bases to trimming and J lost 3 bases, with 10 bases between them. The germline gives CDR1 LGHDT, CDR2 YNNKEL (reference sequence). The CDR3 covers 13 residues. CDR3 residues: CASSPDNFYEQYF. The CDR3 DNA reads TGTGCCAGCAGCCCGGACAATTTCTACGAGCAGTACTTC.

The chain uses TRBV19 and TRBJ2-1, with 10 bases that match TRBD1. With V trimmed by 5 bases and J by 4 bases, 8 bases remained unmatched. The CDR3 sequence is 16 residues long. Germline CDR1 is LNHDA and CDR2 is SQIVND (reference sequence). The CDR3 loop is CASSPSDRGVYNEQFF. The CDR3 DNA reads TGTGCCAGTAGTCCATCGGACAGGGGGGTGTACAATGAGCAGTTCTTC.

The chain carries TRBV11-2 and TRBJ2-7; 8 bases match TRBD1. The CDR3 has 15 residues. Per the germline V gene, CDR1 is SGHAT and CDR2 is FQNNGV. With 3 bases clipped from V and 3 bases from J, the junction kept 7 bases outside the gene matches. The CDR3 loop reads CASSFRDRSDYEQYF. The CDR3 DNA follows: TGTGCCAGCAGCTTTAGGGACAGGTCAGACTACGAGCAGTACTTC.

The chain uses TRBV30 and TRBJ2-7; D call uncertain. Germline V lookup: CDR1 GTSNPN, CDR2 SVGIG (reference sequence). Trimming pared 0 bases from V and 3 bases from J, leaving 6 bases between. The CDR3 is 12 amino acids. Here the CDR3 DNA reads TGTGCCTGGAGTGTACAGAGCTACGAGCAGTACTTC. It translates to CAWSVQSYEQYF.

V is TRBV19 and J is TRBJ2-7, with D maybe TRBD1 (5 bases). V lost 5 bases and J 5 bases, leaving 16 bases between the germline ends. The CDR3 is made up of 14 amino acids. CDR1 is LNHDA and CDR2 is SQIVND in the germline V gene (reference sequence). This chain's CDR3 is CASSRQHGWHEQYF. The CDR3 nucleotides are TGTGCCAGTAGTCGACAGCACGGCTGGCACGAGCAGTACTTC. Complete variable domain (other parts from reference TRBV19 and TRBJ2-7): DGGITQSPKYLFRKEGQNVTLSCEQNLNHDAMYWYRQDPGQGLRLIYYSQIVNDFQKGDIAEGYSVSREKKESFPLTVTSAQKNPTAFYLCASSRQHGWHEQYFGPGTRLTVT.

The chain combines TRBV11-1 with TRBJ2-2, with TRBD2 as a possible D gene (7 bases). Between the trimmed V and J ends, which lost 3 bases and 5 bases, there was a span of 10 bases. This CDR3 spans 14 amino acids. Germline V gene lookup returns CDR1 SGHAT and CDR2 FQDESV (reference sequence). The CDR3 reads CASSLGGGTGELFF. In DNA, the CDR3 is TGTGCCAGCAGCTTGGGAGGGGGAACCGGGGAGCTGTTTTTT.

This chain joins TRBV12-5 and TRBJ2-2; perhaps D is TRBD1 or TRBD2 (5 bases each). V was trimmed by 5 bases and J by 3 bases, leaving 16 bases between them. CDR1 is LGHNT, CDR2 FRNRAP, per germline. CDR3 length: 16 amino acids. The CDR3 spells CASGPYRDGYTGELFF. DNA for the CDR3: TGTGCTAGTGGTCCCTACCGGGACGGATACACCGGGGAGCTGTTTTTT. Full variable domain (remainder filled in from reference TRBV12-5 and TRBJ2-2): DARVTQTPRHKVTEMGQEVTMRCQPILGHNTVFWYRQTMMQGLELLAYFRNRAPLDDSGMPKDRFSAEMPDATLATLKIQPSEPRDSAVYFCASGPYRDGYTGELFFGEGSRLTVL.

For the CDR3, the DNA is TGTGCCATCAACAGGGGACCTTCCTACGAGCAGTACTTC. Translating it yields CAINRGPSYEQYF. The chain recombines TRBV10-3 with TRBJ2-7; 7 bases fit TRBD1. CDR1 is ENHRY and CDR2 is SYGVKD in the germline V gene. This CDR3 region has 13 residues. J was trimmed by 1 base and V by 7 bases; bases with no gene match: 4.

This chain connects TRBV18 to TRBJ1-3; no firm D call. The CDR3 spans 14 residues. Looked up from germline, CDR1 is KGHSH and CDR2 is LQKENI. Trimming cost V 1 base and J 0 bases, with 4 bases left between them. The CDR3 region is CASSPLDSGNTIYF. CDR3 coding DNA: TGTGCCAGCTCACCACTAGACTCTGGAAACACCATATATTTT.

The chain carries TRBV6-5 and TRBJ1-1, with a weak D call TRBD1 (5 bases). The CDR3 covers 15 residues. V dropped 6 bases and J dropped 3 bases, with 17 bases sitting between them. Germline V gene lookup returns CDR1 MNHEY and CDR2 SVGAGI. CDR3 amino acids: CASRKLVAGHTEAFF. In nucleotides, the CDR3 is TGTGCCAGCAGGAAACTCGTCGCAGGGCACACTGAAGCTTTCTTT.

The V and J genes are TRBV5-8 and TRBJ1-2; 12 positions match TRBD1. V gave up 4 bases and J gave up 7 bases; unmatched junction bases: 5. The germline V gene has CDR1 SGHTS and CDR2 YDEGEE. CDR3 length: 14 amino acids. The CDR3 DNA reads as TGTGCCAGCAGCAGAGGGACAGGGGGCTCTGGCTACACCTTC. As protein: CASSRGTGGSGYTF.

CDR3 sequence: CATSRDGSVLTGRILTQYF. Written as DNA, the CDR3 is TGTGCCACCAGCAGAGATGGTTCTGTTTTGACAGGGCGAATTTTGACCCAGTACTTC. V gene TRBV15 combines with J gene TRBJ2-5, with 7 bases identical to TRBD1. The CDR3 runs to 19 residues. V dropped 0 bases and J dropped 7; count of bases not matched to a gene: 20. CDR1 LNHNV and CDR2 YYDKDF come from the germline V gene (reference sequence).

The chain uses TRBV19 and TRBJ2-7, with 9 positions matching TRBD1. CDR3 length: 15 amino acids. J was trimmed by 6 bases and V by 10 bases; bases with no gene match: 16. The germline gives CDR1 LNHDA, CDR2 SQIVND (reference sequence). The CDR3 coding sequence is TGTGCCACTAGGCCGATCGGGACAGGGTCTGGCGAGCAGTACTTC. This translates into CATRPIGTGSGEQYF.

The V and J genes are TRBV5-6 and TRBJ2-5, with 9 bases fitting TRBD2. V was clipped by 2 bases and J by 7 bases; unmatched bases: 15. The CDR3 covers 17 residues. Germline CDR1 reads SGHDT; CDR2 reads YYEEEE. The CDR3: CASSFGTSLTPPGTQYF. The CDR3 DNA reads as TGTGCCAGCAGCTTCGGGACTAGCCTAACCCCTCCAGGGACCCAGTACTTC.

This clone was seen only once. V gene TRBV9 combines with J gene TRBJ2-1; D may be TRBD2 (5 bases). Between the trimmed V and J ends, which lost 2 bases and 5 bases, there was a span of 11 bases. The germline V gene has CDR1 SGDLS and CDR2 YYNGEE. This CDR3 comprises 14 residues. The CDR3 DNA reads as TGTGCCAGCAGCGTCGAGGACTGGAACAATGAGCAGTTCTTC. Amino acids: CASSVEDWNNEQFF.

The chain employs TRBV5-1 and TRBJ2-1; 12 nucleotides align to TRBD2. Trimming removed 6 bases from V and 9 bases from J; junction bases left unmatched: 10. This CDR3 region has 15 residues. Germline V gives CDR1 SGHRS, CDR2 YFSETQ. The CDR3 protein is CASTLTSGSLFEQFF. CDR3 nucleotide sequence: TGCGCCAGCACCCTGACTAGCGGGAGTCTCTTTGAGCAGTTCTTC.

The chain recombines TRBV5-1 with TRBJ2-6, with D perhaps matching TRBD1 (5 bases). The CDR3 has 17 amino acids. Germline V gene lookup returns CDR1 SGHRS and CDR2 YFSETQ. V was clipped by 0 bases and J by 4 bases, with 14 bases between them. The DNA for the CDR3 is TGCGCCAGCAGCTTGGGAGTGGCAGGGTCCGGGGCCAACGTCCTGACTTTC. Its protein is CASSLGVAGSGANVLTF.

The CDR3 is CASSYSRLGQMRNTIYF. The CDR3 DNA reads TGTGCCAGCAGTTACTCACGCCTCGGACAGATGCGAAACACCATATATTTT. The V and J genes are TRBV6-2 or TRBV6-3 and TRBJ1-3, with D perhaps TRBD1 (6 bases). Trimming shortened V by 0 bases and J by 5 bases, and 17 bases separated the two germline ends. CDR3 size: 17 residues. Germline lookup yields CDR1 MNHEY and CDR2 SVGEGT.

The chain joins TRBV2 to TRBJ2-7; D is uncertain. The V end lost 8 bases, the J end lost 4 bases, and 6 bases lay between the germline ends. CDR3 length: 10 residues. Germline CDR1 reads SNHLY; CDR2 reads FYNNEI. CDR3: CASGEYEQYF. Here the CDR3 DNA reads TGTGCCAGCGGGGAATACGAGCAGTACTTC.

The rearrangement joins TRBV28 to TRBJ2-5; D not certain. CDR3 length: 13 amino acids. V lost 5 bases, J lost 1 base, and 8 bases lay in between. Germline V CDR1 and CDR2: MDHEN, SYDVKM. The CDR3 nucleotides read TGTGCCAGCAGTCCCAAGCCCCAAGAGACCCAGTACTTC. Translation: CASSPKPQETQYF.

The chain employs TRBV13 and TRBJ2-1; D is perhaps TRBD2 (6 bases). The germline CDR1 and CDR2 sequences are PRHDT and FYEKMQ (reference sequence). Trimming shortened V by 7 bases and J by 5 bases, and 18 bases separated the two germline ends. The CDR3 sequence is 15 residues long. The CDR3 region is CASTGDRDGHNEQFF. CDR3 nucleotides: TGTGCCAGCACGGGAGACCGGGACGGACACAATGAGCAGTTCTTC.

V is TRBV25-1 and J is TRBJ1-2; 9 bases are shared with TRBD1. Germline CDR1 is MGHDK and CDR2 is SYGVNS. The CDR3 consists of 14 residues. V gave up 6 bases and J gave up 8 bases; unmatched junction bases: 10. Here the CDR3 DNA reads TGTGCCAGCAGGGAAACAGGGGGCGCAAGGGGCTACACCTTC. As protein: CASRETGGARGYTF.

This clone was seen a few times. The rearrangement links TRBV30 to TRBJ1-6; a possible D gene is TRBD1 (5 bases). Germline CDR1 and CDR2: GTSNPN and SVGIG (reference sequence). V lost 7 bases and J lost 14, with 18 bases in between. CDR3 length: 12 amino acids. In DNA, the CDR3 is TGTGCCTTGGGACCGACCCTGAGGGCCCTCCACTTT. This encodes CALGPTLRALHF.